These 15 T cell receptor beta chains share one sample of origin, sequenced in a study of T-cell memory formation after mild COVID-19. TCRdb used MiXCR to reprocess the 5' RACE reads, holding one entry per CDR3 protein. The sample has approximately 260,000 distinct CDR3 sequences; approximately 18% are singletons. Sequencing was carried out using PBMCs or a T cell subset sorted from them (not recorded which). Receptors originate from a young man who had mild COVID-19 (a few samples of this study predate the infection). Cell type and time point are not known.

At least ten counts were recorded for this clonotype. This sequence joins TRBV27 and TRBJ2-4, with D unclear. Per germline, CDR1 MNHEY and CDR2 SMNVEV (reference sequence). The CDR3 is 13 amino acids. Between the trimmed V and J ends, which lost 2 bases and 9 bases, there was a span of 11 bases. CDR3 DNA sequence: TGTGCCAGCAGTTTAATACCGCGTTCCATTCAGTACTTC. Translation gives CASSLIPRSIQYF.

This clonotype was observed at least ten times. The chain combines TRBV20-1 with TRBJ2-1; TRBD2 matches at 9 bases. The germline CDR1 and CDR2 sequences are DFQATT and SNEGSKA (reference sequence). The CDR3 loop spans 15 amino acids. Trimming cost V 3 bases and J 4 bases; bases outside gene matches: 7. This chain's CDR3 is CSASRLAGRYNEQFF. The DNA for the CDR3 is TGCAGTGCTAGTCGGCTAGCGGGGAGGTACAATGAGCAGTTCTTC.

The chain is built from TRBV12-3 or TRBV12-4 and TRBJ1-5, with D possibly being TRBD1 (5 bases). V dropped 6 bases and J dropped 2 bases, with 11 bases sitting between them. The CDR3 has 14 residues. CDR3 loop: CASRLSGGNQPQHF. The CDR3 region has the DNA TGTGCCAGCAGACTGTCGGGGGGCAATCAGCCCCAGCATTTT.

The rearrangement joins TRBV9 to TRBJ2-3, with D maybe TRBD2 (6 bases). The germline CDR1 and CDR2 sequences are SGDLS and YYNGEE. The V and J ends lost 3 bases and 6 bases respectively, with 11 bases between them. This CDR3 has 13 amino acids. CDR3 sequence reads: CASSGLGEDTQYF. The CDR3 DNA follows: TGTGCCAGCAGCGGACTAGGGGAGGATACGCAGTATTTT. Complete variable domain (other parts from reference TRBV9 and TRBJ2-3): DSGVTQTPKHLITATGQRVTLRCSPRSGDLSVYWYQQSLDQGLQFLIQYYNGEERAKGNILERFSAQQFPDLHSELNLSSLELGDSALYFCASSGLGEDTQYFGPGTRLTVL.

This clonotype was counted a few times. The gene calls are TRBV11-2 and TRBJ2-7, with 10 bases lining up with TRBD2. The V gene's germline CDR1 is SGHAT and CDR2 FQNNGV. This CDR3 region has 16 residues. The V gene end was trimmed by 5 bases and the J gene end by 4 bases; junction bases not matched to a gene: 11. The CDR3 sequence is CASSTKRGGHRYEQYF. CDR3 coding DNA: TGTGCCAGCAGCACGAAGCGGGGGGGCCACAGGTACGAGCAGTACTTC.

There are many counts of this clonotype. The rearrangement joins TRBV4-3 to TRBJ2-1, with a possible D match to TRBD2 (5 bases). V lost 0 bases and J 6 bases, leaving 6 bases between the germline ends. In germline, CDR1 is LGHNA, CDR2 YSLEER. The CDR3 is 13 residues long. CDR3 bases: TGCGCCAGCAGCCAAGAACTAGTCAATGAGCAGTTCTTC. The encoded protein is CASSQELVNEQFF.

The rearrangement joins TRBV27 to TRBJ2-7, with no clear D. Trimming pared 4 bases from V and 5 bases from J, leaving 12 bases between. This CDR3 contains 13 residues. Germline V gives CDR1 MNHEY, CDR2 SMNVEV (reference sequence). CDR3 loop: CASSSIGIDEQYF. Here the CDR3 DNA reads TGTGCCAGCAGTTCGATAGGGATCGACGAGCAGTACTTC.

This clonotype was counted only a few times. The CDR3 DNA follows: TGCGCCAGCAGCCCGACTAGCGGGGGAGTCAATGAGCAGTTCTTC. The encoded protein is CASSPTSGGVNEQFF. The rearrangement uses TRBV4-3 and TRBJ2-1; 12 bases line up with TRBD2. With 4 bases clipped from V and 6 bases from J, the junction kept 4 bases outside the gene matches. The CDR3 has 15 amino acids. Germline V CDR1 and CDR2: LGHNA, YSLEER.

The V call is TRBV6-5, the J call TRBJ2-3; the D is unclear. The CDR3 contains 14 residues. The germline CDR1 and CDR2 sequences are MNHEY and SVGAGI. V was clipped by 2 bases and J by 4 bases, with 10 bases between them. The CDR3 DNA is TGTGCCAGCAGTTACAAGGGTGGGGCAGATACGCAGTATTTT. It translates to CASSYKGGADTQYF.

The chain is built from TRBV15 and TRBJ1-3, with a possible D match to TRBD1 (6 bases). This CDR3 contains 14 residues. The V end lost 1 base, the J end lost 7 bases, and 11 bases lay between the germline ends. In germline, CDR1 is LNHNV, CDR2 YYDKDF (reference sequence). Here the CDR3 DNA reads TGTGCCACCAGCAGAGTGGGGGCTGAGAACACCATATATTTT. It encodes CATSRVGAENTIYF.

V usage is TRBV20-1 and J usage is TRBJ2-1; tentatively, D is TRBD2 (6 bases). V was trimmed by 1 base and J by 8 bases, leaving 18 bases between them. The CDR3 has 15 residues. CDR1 DFQATT and CDR2 SNEGSKA come from the germline V gene (reference sequence). The CDR3 DNA follows: TGCAGTGCTAGAGTGGAGGGAGGACCCCTGCATGAGCAGTTCTTC. It codes for CSARVEGGPLHEQFF.

This clonotype occurred a few times. The chain uses TRBV7-2 and TRBJ2-3; 13 nucleotides align to TRBD2. This CDR3 contains 17 residues. J was trimmed by 5 bases and V by 5 bases; bases with no gene match: 10. From germline, CDR1 is SGHTA and CDR2 FQGNSA. The CDR3 nucleotides are TGTGCCAGCAGCCCGCCGGGACTAGCGGGGAGGTTAGATACGCAGTATTTT. This gives the protein CASSPPGLAGRLDTQYF.

This clonotype came up a few times. The chain links TRBV5-1 to TRBJ1-4; D not resolved. With 1 base removed from V and 7 bases from J, the gap between germline ends came to 17 bases. CDR3 length: 16 amino acids. Germline V gives CDR1 SGHRS, CDR2 YFSETQ. The CDR3 reads CASSLFSWEEGEKLFF. In DNA form, the CDR3 reads TGCGCCAGCAGCTTGTTTAGCTGGGAGGAAGGTGAAAAACTGTTTTTT.

This clonotype occurred a few times. V is TRBV20-1 and J is TRBJ2-1; 14 positions match TRBD2. Trimming at V came to 5 bases and at J to 8 bases, leaving 2 bases not matched to a gene. Germline assignment: CDR1 DFQATT and CDR2 SNEGSKA (reference sequence). The CDR3 covers 13 residues. The CDR3 loop reads CSAGLAGGYEQFF. The DNA for the CDR3 is TGCAGTGCTGGACTAGCGGGGGGCTATGAGCAGTTCTTC.

The chain is built from TRBV10-3 and TRBJ2-3; D is ambiguous. V gave up 0 bases and J gave up 8 bases, with 9 bases separating them. CDR1 is ENHRY, CDR2 SYGVKD, per germline. The CDR3 is 13 amino acids. This CDR3 is CAISESEKSTQYF. CDR3 in DNA: TGTGCCATCAGTGAGTCCGAGAAGAGTACGCAGTATTTT.